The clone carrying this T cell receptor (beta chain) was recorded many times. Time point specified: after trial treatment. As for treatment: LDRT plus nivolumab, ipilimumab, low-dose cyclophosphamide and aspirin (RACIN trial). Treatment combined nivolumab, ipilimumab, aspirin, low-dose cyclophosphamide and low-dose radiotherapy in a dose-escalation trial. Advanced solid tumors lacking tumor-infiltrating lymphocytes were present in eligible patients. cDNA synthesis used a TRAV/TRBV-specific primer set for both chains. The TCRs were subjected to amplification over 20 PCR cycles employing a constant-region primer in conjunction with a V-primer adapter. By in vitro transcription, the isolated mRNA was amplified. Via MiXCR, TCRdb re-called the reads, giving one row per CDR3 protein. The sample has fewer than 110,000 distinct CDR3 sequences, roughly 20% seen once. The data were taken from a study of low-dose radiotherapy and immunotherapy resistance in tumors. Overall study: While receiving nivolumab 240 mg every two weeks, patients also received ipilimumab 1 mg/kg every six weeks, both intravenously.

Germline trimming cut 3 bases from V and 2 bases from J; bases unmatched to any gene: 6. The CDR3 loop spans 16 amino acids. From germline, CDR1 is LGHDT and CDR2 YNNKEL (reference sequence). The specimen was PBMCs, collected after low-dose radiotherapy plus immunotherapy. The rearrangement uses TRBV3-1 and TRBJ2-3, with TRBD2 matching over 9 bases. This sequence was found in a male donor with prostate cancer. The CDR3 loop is CASSQIAGAFTDTQYF. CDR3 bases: TGTGCCAGCAGCCAGATAGCGGGGGCTTTCACAGATACGCAGTATTTT.